A selection of T cell receptor beta chains follows, all from one sample in a study of T cell responses to AZD1222 COVID-19 vaccine. The repertoire was sequenced with immunoSEQ multiplex PCR; TCRdb's copy has only in-frame clones and lacks some. Of 120,000 to 150,000 clones listed, 88% are singletons. The starting material was peripheral blood, obtained on day 0 of AZD1222 vaccination. The receptor source for this set is an adult in good health. The CDR3 runs from the conserved cysteine through the conserved F or W. Fields, in order: J gene, D gene, clone size, V gene, CDR3 DNA, CDR3 protein. A D gene is named only where the DNA matches it firmly. A row's size may be missing; if present it is once, few, many or a size class.

j_gene: TRBJ2-5; d_gene: -; abundance: -; v_gene: TRBV29-1; CDR3nt: TGCAGCGTTGGTCTAGCGTTACAAGAGACCCAGTACTTC; CDR3aa: CSVGLALQETQYF
j_gene: TRBJ1-1; d_gene: -; abundance: -; v_gene: TRBV6-5; CDR3nt: TGTGCCAGCAGCTCAGGGGTGAACACTGAAGCTTTCTTT; CDR3aa: CASSSGVNTEAFF
j_gene: TRBJ2-3; d_gene: -; abundance: -; v_gene: TRBV27; CDR3nt: TGTGCCAGCAGGCCTTGGGGTACCACAGATACGCAGTATTTT; CDR3aa: CASRPWGTTDTQYF
j_gene: TRBJ1-6; d_gene: -; abundance: -; v_gene: TRBV11-2; CDR3nt: TGTGCCAGCAGTTTAGCGGGAGGTCGTTCACCCCTCCACTTT; CDR3aa: CASSLAGGRSPLHF
j_gene: TRBJ2-7; d_gene: TRBD2; abundance: -; v_gene: TRBV27; CDR3nt: TGTGCCAGCCGCGAAAGCCCGGGACTAGCGGGATACGAGCAGTACTTC; CDR3aa: CASRESPGLAGYEQYF
j_gene: TRBJ2-2; d_gene: TRBD1; abundance: -; v_gene: TRBV2; CDR3nt: TGTGCCGGACTAGACAGGGGGCGGACCGGGGAGCTGTTTTTT; CDR3aa: CAGLDRGRTGELFF
j_gene: TRBJ2-7; d_gene: TRBD1; abundance: -; v_gene: TRBV5-4; CDR3nt: TGTGCCAGCAGTAAAGCTACAGGGGTAGGCTCCTACGAGCAGTACTTC; CDR3aa: CASSKATGVGSYEQYF
j_gene: TRBJ2-5; d_gene: -; abundance: -; v_gene: TRBV7-2; CDR3nt: TGTGCCAGCAGCTTAGTCGGAGGTGAGACCCAGTACTTC; CDR3aa: CASSLVGGETQYF
j_gene: TRBJ1-2; d_gene: TRBD1; abundance: -; v_gene: TRBV7-2; CDR3nt: TGTGCCAGCAGCGCAACAGGGGGCACCTCTAACTATGGCTACACCTTC; CDR3aa: CASSATGGTSNYGYTF
j_gene: TRBJ1-5; d_gene: TRBD1; abundance: few; v_gene: TRBV6-2/TRBV6-3; CDR3nt: TGTGCCAGCAGTCTGGGACAGGAGTCTCAGCCCCAGCATTTT; CDR3aa: CASSLGQESQPQHF
j_gene: TRBJ2-7; d_gene: TRBD2; abundance: -; v_gene: TRBV11-2; CDR3nt: TGTGCCAGCAGCTTAGGAAGCGGGAGTCCCTACGAGCAGTACTTC; CDR3aa: CASSLGSGSPYEQYF
j_gene: TRBJ2-5; d_gene: -; abundance: -; v_gene: TRBV7-8; CDR3nt: TGTGCCAGCAGCTCTAGGCTCTCTCGAGGGACACAGGGAAAAGAGACCCAGTACTTC; CDR3aa: CASSSRLSRGTQGKETQYF
j_gene: TRBJ2-7; d_gene: TRBD1; abundance: -; v_gene: TRBV5-1; CDR3nt: TGCGCCAGCAGCCCGGCAGGGGGATGGTACGAGCAGTACTTC; CDR3aa: CASSPAGGWYEQYF
j_gene: TRBJ2-1; d_gene: -; abundance: once; v_gene: TRBV11-2; CDR3nt: TGTGCCAGCAGCTTGTGGCTAGCTCTAAATGTAGGGCAGTTCTTC; CDR3aa: CASSLWLALNVGQFF
j_gene: TRBJ2-7; d_gene: TRBD2; abundance: -; v_gene: TRBV3-1/TRBV3-2; CDR3nt: TGTGCCAGCAGGAGCGGGACTAGCTCCTACGAGCAGTACTTC; CDR3aa: CASRSGTSSYEQYF
j_gene: TRBJ1-1; d_gene: -; abundance: -; v_gene: TRBV24-1; CDR3nt: TGTGCCCCCCGAGAGGGGTTGGGGAACACTGAAGCTTTCTTT; CDR3aa: CAPREGLGNTEAFF
j_gene: TRBJ2-1; d_gene: TRBD2; abundance: -; v_gene: TRBV7-9; CDR3nt: TGTGCCAGCAGCTTATCTCTAGCGGGAGAAGAGCAGTTCTTC; CDR3aa: CASSLSLAGEEQFF
j_gene: TRBJ1-5; d_gene: -; abundance: -; v_gene: TRBV7-2; CDR3nt: TGTGCCAGCAGCCCAGACAGTGACAATCAGCCCCAGCATTTT; CDR3aa: CASSPDSDNQPQHF
j_gene: TRBJ2-1; d_gene: TRBD2; abundance: -; v_gene: TRBV11-2; CDR3nt: TGTGCCAGCAGCTTATTTCTAGCGGGGGGCGGTGAGCAGTTCTTC; CDR3aa: CASSLFLAGGGEQFF
j_gene: TRBJ1-2; d_gene: -; abundance: -; v_gene: TRBV9; CDR3nt: TGTGCCAGCAGCGTAGAGGCGACGGTAAACTATGGCTACACCTTC; CDR3aa: CASSVEATVNYGYTF
j_gene: TRBJ2-1; d_gene: -; abundance: -; v_gene: TRBV29-1; CDR3nt: TGCAGCGCCGAGTTGACTGTTTATGAGCAGTTCTTC; CDR3aa: CSAELTVYEQFF
j_gene: TRBJ2-7; d_gene: TRBD1; abundance: -; v_gene: TRBV6-5; CDR3nt: TGTGCCAGCAAGGGGACAGTTTACTCCTACGAGCAGTACTTC; CDR3aa: CASKGTVYSYEQYF
j_gene: TRBJ1-2; d_gene: -; abundance: -; v_gene: TRBV15; CDR3nt: TGTGCCACCAGCAGCATGTTCCGCCATGGCTACACCTTC; CDR3aa: CATSSMFRHGYTF
j_gene: TRBJ2-5; d_gene: TRBD2; abundance: -; v_gene: TRBV11-3; CDR3nt: TGTGCCAGCAGCTTAACTAGCGGGGGCCAAGAGACCCAGTACTTC; CDR3aa: CASSLTSGGQETQYF
j_gene: TRBJ2-7; d_gene: -; abundance: once; v_gene: TRBV5-1; CDR3nt: TGCGCCAGCAGCTTACTTCCGGGACAACCCAGCCTGTACGAGCAGTACTTC; CDR3aa: CASSLLPGQPSLYEQYF
j_gene: TRBJ2-5; d_gene: -; abundance: -; v_gene: TRBV6-5; CDR3nt: TGTGCCAGCAGTTATGGCAGCCAAGGAGGAGAGACCCAGTACTTC; CDR3aa: CASSYGSQGGETQYF
j_gene: TRBJ1-6; d_gene: -; abundance: -; v_gene: TRBV7-2; CDR3nt: TGTGCCAGCAGCTTAGTGCGGGCAGGGCTAGGATCACCCCTCCACTTT; CDR3aa: CASSLVRAGLGSPLHF
j_gene: TRBJ1-5; d_gene: TRBD1; abundance: -; v_gene: TRBV30; CDR3nt: TGTGCCTGGAGTGGGGACAGTTCCAATCAGCCCCAGCATTTT; CDR3aa: CAWSGDSSNQPQHF
j_gene: TRBJ2-1; d_gene: TRBD2; abundance: -; v_gene: TRBV6-2/TRBV6-3; CDR3nt: TGTGCCAGCAGTTACCCCCTAGCGGGAGTTAATAGGTCCTACAATGAGCAGTTCTTC; CDR3aa: CASSYPLAGVNRSYNEQFF
j_gene: TRBJ2-7; d_gene: -; abundance: few; v_gene: TRBV19; CDR3nt: TGTGCCAGTAGTAGTGCTAGAAACGTTTTCTACGAGCAGTACTTC; CDR3aa: CASSSARNVFYEQYF
j_gene: TRBJ2-1; d_gene: TRBD1; abundance: -; v_gene: TRBV14; CDR3nt: TGTGCCAGCAGCCGGGACAGGGTTGATGAGCAGTTCTTC; CDR3aa: CASSRDRVDEQFF
j_gene: TRBJ2-5; d_gene: -; abundance: -; v_gene: TRBV19; CDR3nt: TGTGCCAGTAGTAAGTATGAAGAGACCCAGTACTTC; CDR3aa: CASSKYEETQYF
j_gene: TRBJ2-3; d_gene: TRBD2; abundance: -; v_gene: TRBV4-3; CDR3nt: TGCGCCAGCAGCCAAGAGGGCGGGAGGGTGGATACGCAGTATTTT; CDR3aa: CASSQEGGRVDTQYF
j_gene: TRBJ2-3; d_gene: TRBD2; abundance: -; v_gene: TRBV29-1; CDR3nt: TGCAGCGGCTCATGGACTAGCGGGGGGACAGATACGCAGTATTTT; CDR3aa: CSGSWTSGGTDTQYF
j_gene: TRBJ1-1; d_gene: TRBD1; abundance: -; v_gene: TRBV7-9; CDR3nt: TGTGCCAGCAGTTTCCTCACAGGGGGTAGAACTGAAGCTTTCTTT; CDR3aa: CASSFLTGGRTEAFF
j_gene: TRBJ1-2; d_gene: -; abundance: -; v_gene: TRBV27; CDR3nt: TGTGCCAGCGGTATGGGGCAGGGCCAATATGGCTACACCTTC; CDR3aa: CASGMGQGQYGYTF
j_gene: TRBJ1-4; d_gene: -; abundance: -; v_gene: TRBV28; CDR3nt: TGTGCCAGCACCGTGGGGAACGAAAAACTGTTTTTT; CDR3aa: CASTVGNEKLFF
j_gene: TRBJ2-1; d_gene: -; abundance: -; v_gene: TRBV12-3/TRBV12-4; CDR3nt: TGTGCCAGCAGTCTCCACCCCTACGAGCAGTTCTTC; CDR3aa: CASSLHPYEQFF
j_gene: TRBJ1-2; d_gene: -; abundance: -; v_gene: TRBV20-1; CDR3nt: TGCACCGCGAGGGGGTATGGCTACACCTTC; CDR3aa: CTARGYGYTF
j_gene: TRBJ1-5; d_gene: -; abundance: -; v_gene: TRBV6-5; CDR3nt: TGTGCCAGCAGTTACAGTTGGGCCGGGTTTCCCCAGCATTTT; CDR3aa: CASSYSWAGFPQHF
j_gene: TRBJ2-1; d_gene: -; abundance: -; v_gene: TRBV6-5; CDR3nt: TGTGCCAGCTCCCCAGCGGAGTCCTATAGCAATGAGCAGTTCTTC; CDR3aa: CASSPAESYSNEQFF
j_gene: TRBJ1-2; d_gene: -; abundance: -; v_gene: TRBV4-3; CDR3nt: TGCGCCAGCAGCCAAGAGGCAACCTCGGAAGGCTACACCTTC; CDR3aa: CASSQEATSEGYTF
j_gene: TRBJ1-2; d_gene: TRBD1; abundance: -; v_gene: TRBV28; CDR3nt: TGTGCCAGCAGTTTGAGGGGGCACTATGGCTACACCTTC; CDR3aa: CASSLRGHYGYTF
j_gene: TRBJ2-1; d_gene: -; abundance: -; v_gene: TRBV19; CDR3nt: TGTGCCAGTAATGGGAAGGGCCACAATGAGCAGTTCTTC; CDR3aa: CASNGKGHNEQFF
j_gene: TRBJ2-7; d_gene: -; abundance: once; v_gene: TRBV21-1; CDR3nt: TGTGCCAGCAGCAGAAAACGGCCTACCTACGAGCAGTACTTC; CDR3aa: CASSRKRPTYEQYF
j_gene: TRBJ1-1; d_gene: -; abundance: once; v_gene: TRBV5-1; CDR3nt: TGCGCCAGCAGCTTGGGAGCAGGGACGGCTGAAGCTTTCTTT; CDR3aa: CASSLGAGTAEAFF
j_gene: TRBJ2-7; d_gene: -; abundance: once; v_gene: TRBV6-5; CDR3nt: TGTGCCAGCAGACTCCGTCTGGGGGAGCAGTACTTC; CDR3aa: CASRLRLGEQYF
j_gene: TRBJ2-5; d_gene: -; abundance: -; v_gene: TRBV11-3; CDR3nt: TGTGCCAGCAGCTCCTCCCTACAGGGGAGCGGGGAGACCCAGTACTTC; CDR3aa: CASSSSLQGSGETQYF
j_gene: TRBJ1-2; d_gene: -; abundance: -; v_gene: TRBV6-2/TRBV6-3; CDR3nt: TGTGCCAGCAGTTCGAACTATGGCTACACCTTC; CDR3aa: CASSSNYGYTF